One TCR beta chain is described in this entry. As processed by the authors: Reference gene primer amplification gave nucleated cell count estimates. Here immunoSEQ multiplex PCR was the method, and the copy in TCRdb shows in-frame clones only, minus some. V and J calls and clone size are given by that table; D and trimming were obtained from the DNA. Of 400,000 to 550,000 clones listed, roughly 85% are singletons. The CDR3 length is 19 residues. V gave up 5 bases and J gave up 0 bases, with 19 bases separating them. Germline V gene lookup returns CDR1 KGHDR and CDR2 SFDVKD. The data were obtained in a study of blood T cell repertoires in COVID-19.

The clonotype was recovered from a woman in her late teens or twenties with acute COVID-19. This rearrangement joins TRBV24-1 to TRBJ2-6; TRBD2 is a possible D gene (6 bases). Material: PBMCs or T cells enriched from blood (not recorded which). Here the CDR3 reads CATSGTSPGDRSGANVLTF. The CDR3 bases are TGTGCCACCAGTGGCACTTCGCCGGGGGACCGCTCTGGGGCCAACGTCCTGACTTTC.